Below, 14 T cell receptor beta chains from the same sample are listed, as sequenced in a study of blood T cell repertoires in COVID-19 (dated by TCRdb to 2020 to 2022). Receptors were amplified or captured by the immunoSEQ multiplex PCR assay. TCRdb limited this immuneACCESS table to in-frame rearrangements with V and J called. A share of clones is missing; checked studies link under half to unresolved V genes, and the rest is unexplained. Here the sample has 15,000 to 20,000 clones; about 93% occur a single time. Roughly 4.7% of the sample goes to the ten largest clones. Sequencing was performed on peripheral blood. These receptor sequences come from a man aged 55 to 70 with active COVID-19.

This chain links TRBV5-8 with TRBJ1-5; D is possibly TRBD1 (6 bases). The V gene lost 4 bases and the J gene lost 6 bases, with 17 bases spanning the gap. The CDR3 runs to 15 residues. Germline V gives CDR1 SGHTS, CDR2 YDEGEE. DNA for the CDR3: TGTGCCAGCAGCACAATGGGCAGGGGCGGTCAGCCCCAGCATTTT. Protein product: CASSTMGRGGQPQHF.

The CDR3: CASSPPTGVSNQPQHF. In DNA form, the CDR3 reads TGTGCCAGCTCACCACCGACAGGGGTCAGCAATCAGCCCCAGCATTTT. The chain uses TRBV18 and TRBJ1-5, with 8 bases that match TRBD1. V lost 0 bases and J lost 1; bases outside the gene matches: 2. Germline assignment: CDR1 KGHSH and CDR2 LQKENI. The CDR3 totals 16 residues.

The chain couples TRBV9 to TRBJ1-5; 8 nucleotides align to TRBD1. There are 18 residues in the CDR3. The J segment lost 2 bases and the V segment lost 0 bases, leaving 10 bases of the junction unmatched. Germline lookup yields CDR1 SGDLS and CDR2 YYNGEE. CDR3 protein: CASSVGAGGVWGNQPQHF. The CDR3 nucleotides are TGTGCCAGCAGCGTAGGGGCAGGGGGCGTCTGGGGCAATCAGCCCCAGCATTTT.

Here the CDR3 reads CASSKETGGVYTGELFF. In nucleotides, the CDR3 is TGTGCCAGCAGCAAAGAAACCGGGGGGGTGTACACCGGGGAGCTGTTTTTT. This chain connects TRBV21-1 to TRBJ2-2; the D call TRBD2 from the table was never checked on the DNA. TRBV21-1 is a pseudogene. The CDR3 has 17 amino acids.

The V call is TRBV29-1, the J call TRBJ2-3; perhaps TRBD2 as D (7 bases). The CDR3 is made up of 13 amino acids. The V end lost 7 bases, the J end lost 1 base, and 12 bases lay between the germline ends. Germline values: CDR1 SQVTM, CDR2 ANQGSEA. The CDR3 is CSGKGGRTDTQYF. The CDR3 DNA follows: TGCAGCGGAAAGGGGGGGCGCACAGATACGCAGTATTTT.

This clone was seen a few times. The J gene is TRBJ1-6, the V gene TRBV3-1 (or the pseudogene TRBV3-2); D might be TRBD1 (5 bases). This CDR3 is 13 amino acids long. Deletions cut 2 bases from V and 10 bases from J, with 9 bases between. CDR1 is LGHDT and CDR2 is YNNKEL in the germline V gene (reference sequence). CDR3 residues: CASSQHRQSPLHF. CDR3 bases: TGTGCCAGCAGCCAACATCGACAGTCACCCCTCCACTTT.

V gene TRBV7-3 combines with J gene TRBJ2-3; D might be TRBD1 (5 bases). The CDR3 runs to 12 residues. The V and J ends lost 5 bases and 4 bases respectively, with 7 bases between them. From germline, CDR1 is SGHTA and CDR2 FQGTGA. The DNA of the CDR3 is TGTGCCAGCAGCCTGGGGCCAGATACGCAGTATTTT. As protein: CASSLGPDTQYF.

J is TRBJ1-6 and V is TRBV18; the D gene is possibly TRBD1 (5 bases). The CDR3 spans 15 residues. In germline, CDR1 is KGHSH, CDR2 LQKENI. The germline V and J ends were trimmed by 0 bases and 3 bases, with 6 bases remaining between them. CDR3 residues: CASSPPGGYNSPLHF. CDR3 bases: TGTGCCAGCTCACCACCGGGGGGCTATAATTCACCCCTCCACTTT.

The CDR3 bases are TGCGCCAGCAGTCAATCCGCGGAGGGCGGCGATGGCTACACCTTC. Translated: CASSQSAEGGDGYTF. The chain uses TRBV23-1 and TRBJ1-2; D remains ambiguous. TRBV23-1 is an ORF, with its function uncertain. V lost 0 bases and J lost 6, with 14 bases in between. The CDR3 contains 15 residues.

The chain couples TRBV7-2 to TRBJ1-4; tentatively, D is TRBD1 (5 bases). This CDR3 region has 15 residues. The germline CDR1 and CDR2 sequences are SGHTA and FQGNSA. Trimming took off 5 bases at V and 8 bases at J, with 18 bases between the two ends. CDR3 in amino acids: CASSVPGLRKEKLFF. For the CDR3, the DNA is TGTGCCAGCAGCGTCCCGGGACTCCGTAAGGAAAAACTGTTTTTT. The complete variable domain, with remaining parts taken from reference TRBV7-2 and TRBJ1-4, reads GAGVSQSPSNKVTEKGKDVELRCDPISGHTALYWYRQSLGQGLEFLIYFQGNSAPDKSGLPSDRFSAERTGGSVSTLTIQRTQQEDSAVYLCASSVPGLRKEKLFFGSGTQLSVL.

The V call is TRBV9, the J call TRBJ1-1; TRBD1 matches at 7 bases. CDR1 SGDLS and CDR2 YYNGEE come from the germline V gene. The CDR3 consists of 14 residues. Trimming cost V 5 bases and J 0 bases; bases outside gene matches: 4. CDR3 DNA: TGTGCCAGCAGAAAGGGACAGATGAACACTGAAGCTTTCTTT. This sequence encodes CASRKGQMNTEAFF.

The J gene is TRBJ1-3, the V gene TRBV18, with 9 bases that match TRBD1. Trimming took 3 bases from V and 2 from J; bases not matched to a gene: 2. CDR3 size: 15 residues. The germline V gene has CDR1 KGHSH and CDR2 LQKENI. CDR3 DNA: TGTGCCAGCTCACCCAGGACAGGGGCTGGAAACACCATATATTTT. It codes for CASSPRTGAGNTIYF.

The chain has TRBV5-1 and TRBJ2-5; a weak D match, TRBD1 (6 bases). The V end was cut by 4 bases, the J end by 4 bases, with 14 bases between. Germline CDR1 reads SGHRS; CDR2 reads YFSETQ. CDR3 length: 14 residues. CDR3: CASSPTGSPETQYF. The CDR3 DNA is TGCGCCAGCAGCCCTACAGGGTCCCCAGAGACCCAGTACTTC.

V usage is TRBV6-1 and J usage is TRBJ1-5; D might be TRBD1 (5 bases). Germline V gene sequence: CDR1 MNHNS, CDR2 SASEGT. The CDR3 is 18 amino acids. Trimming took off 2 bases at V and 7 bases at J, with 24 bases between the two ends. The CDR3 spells CASSEIGRVASFGQPQHF. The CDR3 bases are TGTGCCAGCAGTGAAATTGGCAGGGTTGCTAGTTTCGGCCAGCCCCAGCATTTT.